This T cell receptor (beta chain) was identified in a study of CD8 T cells in Susac syndrome. The V gene lost 6 bases and the J gene lost 5 bases, with 16 bases spanning the gap. CDR3 length: 13 residues. The germline V gene has CDR1 SQVTM and CDR2 ANQGSEA. An input of roughly 0.5 to 1 ug of RNA was subjected to reverse transcription using random hexamers. TCRdb analysed the immunoSEQ multiplex PCR reads with MiXCR anew, one entry per CDR3 protein. The table includes about 130,000 distinct CDR3 sequences, about 94% detected once. FACS enriched CD8+ TEMRA cells, while bulk CD8+ and CD4+ were negatively isolated.

Sequences were obtained from CD4+ T cells from PBMCs. The rearrangement uses TRBV29-1 and TRBJ1-2, with no clear D. This sequence originates from a human donor with multiple sclerosis. The CDR3 coding sequence is TGCAGCGTCCCCTTACCAGACTCGTATGGCTACACCTTC. Amino acid sequence: CSVPLPDSYGYTF.